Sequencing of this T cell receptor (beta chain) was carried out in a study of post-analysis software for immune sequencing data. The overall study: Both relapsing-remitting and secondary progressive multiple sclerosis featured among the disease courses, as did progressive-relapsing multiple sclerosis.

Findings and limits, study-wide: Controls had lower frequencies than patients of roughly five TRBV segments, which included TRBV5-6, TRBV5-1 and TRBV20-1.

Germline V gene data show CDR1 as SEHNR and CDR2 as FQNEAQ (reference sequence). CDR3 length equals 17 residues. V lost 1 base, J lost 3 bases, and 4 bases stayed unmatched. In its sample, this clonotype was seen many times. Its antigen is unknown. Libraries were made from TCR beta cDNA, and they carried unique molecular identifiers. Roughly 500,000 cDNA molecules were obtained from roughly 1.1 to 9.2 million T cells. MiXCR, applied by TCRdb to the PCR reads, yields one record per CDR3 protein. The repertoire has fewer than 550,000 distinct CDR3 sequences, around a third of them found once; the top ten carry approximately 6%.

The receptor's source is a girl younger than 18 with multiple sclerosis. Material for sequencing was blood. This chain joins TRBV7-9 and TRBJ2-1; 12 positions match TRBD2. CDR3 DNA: TGTGCCAGCAGCTTAGGCGGACTAGCGGGACTCTACAATGAGCAGTTCTTC. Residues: CASSLGGLAGLYNEQFF.